The 10 T cell receptor beta chains in this list originate from one sample, sequenced in a study of cytomegalovirus exposure and HLA in healthy donors. Primers included in the PCR were 60 Vbeta and 13 Jbeta primers. TCRdb keeps only in-frame clones here, not all; method: immunoSEQ multiplex PCR. The data contain around 190,000 clones, around three quarters of them singletons. The sequenced material came from PBMCs. The receptor set was obtained from a man under 40 in good health and CMV-seronegative.

The chain has TRBV5-6 and TRBJ2-7, with 8 positions matching TRBD1. V lost 6 bases to trimming and J lost 3 bases; unmatched junction nucleotides: 8. Germline CDR1 and CDR2: SGHDT and YYEEEE. This CDR3 region has 14 residues. CDR3 nucleotides: TGTGCCAGCACCAATATCGGACAGGGCTACGAGCAGTACTTC. It is translated as CASTNIGQGYEQYF.

The CDR3 protein is CASSQEERGRWSYEQYF. DNA of the CDR3: TGCGCCAGCAGCCAAGAGGAACGCGGGAGGTGGTCCTACGAGCAGTACTTC. This chain uses TRBV4-1 with TRBJ2-7; 8 nucleotides match TRBD2. The trim removed 0 bases at V and 1 base at J, leaving 8 bases unmatched. The germline V gene encodes CDR1 MGHRA and CDR2 YSYEKL. CDR3 length: 17 residues.

The V call is TRBV6-4, the J call TRBJ2-1, with 9 bases matching TRBD1. CDR3 length: 13 residues. J was trimmed by 15 bases and V by 0 bases; bases with no gene match: 6. Germline assignment: CDR1 MRHNA and CDR2 SNTAGT. This chain's CDR3 is CASSDSRTGAWFF. Written as DNA, the CDR3 is TGTGCCAGCAGTGACTCCAGGACAGGGGCTTGGTTCTTC.

The CDR3 loop reads CSVGQAFQETQYF. CDR3 nucleotide sequence: TGCAGCGTTGGACAAGCATTCCAAGAGACCCAGTACTTC. The J gene is TRBJ2-5, the V gene TRBV29-1; D unclear. The CDR3 has 13 residues. Trimming shortened V by 4 bases and J by 1 base, and 10 bases separated the two germline ends. The germline V gene encodes CDR1 SQVTM and CDR2 ANQGSEA.

As for this clone: The sample holds other DNA sequences that translate to the same CDR3. The chain couples TRBV6-1 to TRBJ1-1; D uncertain. The V gene's germline CDR1 is MNHNS and CDR2 SASEGT. The CDR3 has 13 amino acids. V shed 7 bases and J shed 1 base, with 10 bases lying between them. The CDR3: CASKSPENTEAFF. The DNA of the CDR3 is TGTGCCAGCAAATCCCCAGAGAACACTGAAGCTTTCTTT.

V and J are TRBV19 and TRBJ2-2; 9 bases agree with TRBD1. CDR3 length equals 14 residues. V gave up 4 bases and J gave up 4 bases; unmatched junction bases: 1. The germline CDR1 and CDR2 sequences are LNHDA and SQIVND (reference sequence). CDR3 region: CASSKQGATGELFF. CDR3 in DNA: TGTGCCAGTAGTAAACAGGGGGCCACCGGGGAGCTGTTTTTT.

The genes are TRBV5-4 and TRBJ2-7; 13 bases align to TRBD2. Germline CDR1 is SGHNT and CDR2 is YYREEE (reference sequence). This CDR3 has 17 residues. Germline trimming cut 4 bases from V and 0 bases from J; bases unmatched to any gene: 7. Here the CDR3 DNA reads TGTGCCAGCAGCCCAGGGACTAGCGGGACCAGCTCCTACGAGCAGTACTTC. Translating it yields CASSPGTSGTSSYEQYF.

The CDR3 region is CASSQGRQGDTEAFF. Written as DNA, the CDR3 is TGCGCCAGCAGCCAAGGACGACAGGGAGACACTGAAGCTTTCTTT. The chain employs TRBV4-1 and TRBJ1-1; TRBD1 matches at 7 bases. The CDR3 runs 15 residues. The trim removed 1 base at V and 3 bases at J, leaving 5 bases unmatched. CDR1 is MGHRA and CDR2 is YSYEKL in the germline V gene.

J is TRBJ2-1 and V is TRBV16, with 7 nucleotides matching TRBD2. V lost 3 bases to trimming and J lost 11 bases; unmatched junction nucleotides: 7. This CDR3 has 13 amino acids. CDR1 is KGHSY, CDR2 FQNENV, per germline. The CDR3 sequence: CASSHGGRPQQFF. CDR3 in DNA: TGTGCCAGCAGCCACGGCGGGAGACCGCAGCAGTTCTTC.

The chain uses TRBV2 and TRBJ2-7, with 7 nucleotides matching TRBD1. The CDR3 runs to 12 residues. Germline V gene lookup returns CDR1 SNHLY and CDR2 FYNNEI. V was clipped by 9 bases and J by 2 bases; unmatched bases: 4. The CDR3 loop reads CASGQVPYEQYF. The DNA for the CDR3 is TGTGCCAGTGGACAGGTACCCTACGAGCAGTACTTC.